This T cell receptor beta chain comes out of a study of lymphopenia after photon versus proton radiotherapy. Study results and limitations: Relative stability marked proton patients; photon patients lost diversity and naive cells.

Deletions cut 5 bases from V and 5 bases from J, with 12 bases between. Germline assignment: CDR1 MNHEY and CDR2 SMNVEV (reference sequence). This CDR3 has 13 amino acids. Of note for this clone: Its antigen is currently unknown.

Libraries were prepared by immunoSEQ multiplex PCR; TCRdb keeps only in-frame clonotypes and omits some of them. The table lists around 30,000 clones, roughly 87% of them singletons. The clonotype originates from a woman in her sixties or seventies with pancreatic cancer. Some clones in this sample may be carry-over from other donors' samples. The source was peripheral blood, collected from a patient treated with proton-based radiotherapy. The chain recombines TRBV27 with TRBJ2-5, with a tentative D call TRBD1 (6 bases). For the CDR3, the DNA is TGTGCCAGCAGTGCGACAGGCTACGAGACCCAGTACTTC. Translated, it gives CASSATGYETQYF.